The 10 T cell receptor beta chains below come from one sample, sequenced in a study of monozygotic twins with inflammatory bowel disease. TCRdb reprocessed the 5' RACE reads; each CDR3 protein has one entry and no DNA is given. Recorded for this sample: approximately 400,000 distinct CDR3 sequences. The sample was blood. These receptors were obtained from a human donor with ulcerative colitis or Crohn's disease, or a healthy co-twin of an affected twin (not recorded which).

V usage is TRBV12-3 or TRBV12-4 and J usage is TRBJ2-3; TCRdb's D call, TRBD2, is unchecked because there is no DNA. CDR3 length: 16 residues. Here the CDR3 reads CASSPLASGLGATQYF.

V gene TRBV20-1 combines with J gene TRBJ1-5. In germline, CDR1 is DFQATT, CDR2 SNEGSKA (reference sequence). This CDR3 has 12 residues. The CDR3 reads CSPKMVDQPQHF.

The chain carries TRBV9 and TRBJ2-1. The germline gives CDR1 SGDLS, CDR2 YYNGEE. CDR3 length: 15 residues. Here the CDR3 reads CASSVEWGPNNEQFF.

The chain employs TRBV7-9 and TRBJ2-1; there is no DNA to check the TCRdb D call of TRBD1. Germline V gene data show CDR1 as SEHNR and CDR2 as FQNEAQ (reference sequence). The CDR3 extends over 13 amino acids. CDR3 sequence reads: CASSPRVYNEQFF.

The rearrangement links TRBV12-3 or TRBV12-4 to TRBJ2-2; TCRdb proposes TRBD2, but this gene call is untestable without DNA. This CDR3 is 16 amino acids long. The chain's CDR3 is CASSPSGRALGGELFF.

The rearrangement links TRBV7-2 to TRBJ2-2. The length of the CDR3 is 17 residues. From germline, CDR1 is SGHTA and CDR2 FQGNSA. The CDR3 sequence is CASSLSNRNANTGELFF.

The chain uses TRBV6-2 or TRBV6-3 and TRBJ2-3; TCRdb designates TRBD1, a call that cannot be tested without DNA. This CDR3 has 12 amino acids. The germline V gene encodes CDR1 MNHEY and CDR2 SVGEGT. The CDR3 here is CASSTGTDTQYF.

The chain joins TRBV5-1 to TRBJ2-1; the D call from TCRdb, TRBD2, cannot be confirmed without DNA. The CDR3 has 15 amino acids. CDR1 is SGHRS and CDR2 is YFSETQ in the germline V gene. The CDR3 region is CASSFAGTGNNEQFF.

The rearrangement links TRBV7-2 to TRBJ1-5. CDR3 length: 16 residues. Germline CDR1 is SGHTA and CDR2 is FQGNSA. The CDR3: CASSLRTGFGDQPQHF.

J is TRBJ2-1 and V is TRBV20-1; the TCRdb D gene call, TRBD2, has no DNA to confirm it. The CDR3 contains 13 residues. The germline V gene has CDR1 DFQATT and CDR2 SNEGSKA (reference sequence). CDR3: CSASREGHNEQFF.